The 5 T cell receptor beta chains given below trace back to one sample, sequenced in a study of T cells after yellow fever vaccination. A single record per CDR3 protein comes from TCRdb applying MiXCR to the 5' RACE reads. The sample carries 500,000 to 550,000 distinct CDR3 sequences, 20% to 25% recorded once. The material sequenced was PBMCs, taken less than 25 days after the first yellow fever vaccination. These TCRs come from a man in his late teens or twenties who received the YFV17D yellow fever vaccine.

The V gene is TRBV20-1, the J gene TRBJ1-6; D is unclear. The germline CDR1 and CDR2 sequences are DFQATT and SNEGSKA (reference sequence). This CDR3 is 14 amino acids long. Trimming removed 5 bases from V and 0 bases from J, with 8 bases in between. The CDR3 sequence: CSAVNSSYNSPLHF. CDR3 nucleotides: TGCAGTGCTGTCAATAGCTCCTATAATTCACCCCTCCACTTT.

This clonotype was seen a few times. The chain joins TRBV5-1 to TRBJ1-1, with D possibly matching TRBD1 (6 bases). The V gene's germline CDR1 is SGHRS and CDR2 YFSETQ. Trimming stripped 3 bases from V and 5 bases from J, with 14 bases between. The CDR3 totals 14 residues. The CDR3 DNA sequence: TGCGCCAGCAGCTCTCTACAGGGAGGTACTGAAGCTTTCTTT. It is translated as CASSSLQGGTEAFF.

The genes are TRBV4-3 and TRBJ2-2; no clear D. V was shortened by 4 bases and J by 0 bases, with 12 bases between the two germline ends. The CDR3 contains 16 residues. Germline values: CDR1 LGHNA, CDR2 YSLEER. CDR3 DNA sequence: TGCGCCAGCAGCCTAAGGCGGCCTTCGAACACCGGGGAGCTGTTTTTT. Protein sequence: CASSLRRPSNTGELFF.

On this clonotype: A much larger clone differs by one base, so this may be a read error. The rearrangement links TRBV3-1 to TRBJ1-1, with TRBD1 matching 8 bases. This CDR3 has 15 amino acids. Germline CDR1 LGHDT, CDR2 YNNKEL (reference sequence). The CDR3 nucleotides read TGTGCCACCAGCCAAAGGACAGGGACGGGGACTGAAGCTTTCTTT. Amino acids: CATSQRTGTGTEAFF.

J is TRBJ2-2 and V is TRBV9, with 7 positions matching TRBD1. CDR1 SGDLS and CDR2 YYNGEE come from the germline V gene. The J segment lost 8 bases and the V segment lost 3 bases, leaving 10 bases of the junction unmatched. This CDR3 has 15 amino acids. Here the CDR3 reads CASSEDPTGEGELFF. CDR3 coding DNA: TGTGCCAGCAGCGAAGACCCCACAGGGGAGGGGGAGCTGTTTTTT.